Sequencing of this TCR beta chain was carried out in a study of T cells in Graves' hyperthyroidism and ophthalmopathy. General study results and limits: Appearing also in blood were most of the thyroid clonotypes expanded above 0.001. Ophthalmopathy was distinguished from stable hyperthyroidism by 13 V-J signatures.

Researchers amplified the TCR beta CDR3 regions from RNA transcripts. The HTBI primer set was used in a first-round RT-PCR of the TCR CDR3. MiXCR, applied by TCRdb to the multiplex PCR reads, yields one record per CDR3 protein. This repertoire shows almost 500,000 distinct CDR3 sequences, less than 25% found once; its top ten account for approximately 49%. The CDR3 consists of 16 residues. CDR1 is SNHLY, CDR2 FYNNEI, per germline. Trimming cost V 2 bases and J 1 base, with 12 bases left between them. Ten or more counts support this clonotype. What it recognizes is unknown. Ophthalmopathy cases scored 3 or more on the Clinical Activity Score and 4 or more on NOSPECS grade, with duration below 3 months. Diagnosing involved the use of clinical symptoms, serum thyroxine and TRAb, thyroid ultrasound and orbital computed tomography.

This clonotype was obtained from a woman aged 70-85 years with Graves' ophthalmopathy. This chain links TRBV2 with TRBJ1-3; the D is unclear. Sequences were obtained from blood. The CDR3 is CASSENLVGSGNTIYF. The CDR3 coding sequence is TGTGCCAGCAGTGAAAACCTGGTAGGATCTGGAAACACCATATATTTT.